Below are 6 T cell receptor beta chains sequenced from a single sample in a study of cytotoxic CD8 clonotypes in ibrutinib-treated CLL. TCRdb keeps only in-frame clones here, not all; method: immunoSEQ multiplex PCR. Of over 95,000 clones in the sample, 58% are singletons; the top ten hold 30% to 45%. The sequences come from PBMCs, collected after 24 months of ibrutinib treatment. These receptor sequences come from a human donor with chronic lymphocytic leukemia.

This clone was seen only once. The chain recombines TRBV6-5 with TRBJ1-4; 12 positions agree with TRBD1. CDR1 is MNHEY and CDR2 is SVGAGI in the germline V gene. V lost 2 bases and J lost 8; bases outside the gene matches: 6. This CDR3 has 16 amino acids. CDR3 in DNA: TGTGCCAGCAGTTACCGGGACAGGGGGCTGGGGGAAAAACTGTTTTTT. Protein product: CASSYRDRGLGEKLFF.

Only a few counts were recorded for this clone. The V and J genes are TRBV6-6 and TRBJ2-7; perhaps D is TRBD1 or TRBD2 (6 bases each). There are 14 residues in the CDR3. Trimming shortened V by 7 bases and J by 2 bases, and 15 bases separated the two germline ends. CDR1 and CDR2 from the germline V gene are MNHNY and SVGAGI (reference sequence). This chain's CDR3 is CASTGASSTYEQYF. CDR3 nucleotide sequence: TGTGCCAGCACGGGGGCTTCGAGCACCTACGAGCAGTACTTC.

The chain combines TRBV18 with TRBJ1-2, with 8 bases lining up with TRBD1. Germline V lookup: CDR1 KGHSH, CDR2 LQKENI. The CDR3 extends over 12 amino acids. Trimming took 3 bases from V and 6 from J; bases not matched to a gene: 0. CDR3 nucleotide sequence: TGTGCCAGCTCACCGACAGGGGATGGCTACACCTTC. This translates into CASSPTGDGYTF.

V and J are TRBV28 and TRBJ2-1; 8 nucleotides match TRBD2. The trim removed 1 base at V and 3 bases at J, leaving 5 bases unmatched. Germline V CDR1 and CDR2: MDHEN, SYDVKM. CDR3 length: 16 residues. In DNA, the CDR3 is TGTGCCAGCAGTTTATCCCCCGCGGGGGGCTACAATGAGCAGTTCTTC. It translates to CASSLSPAGGYNEQFF.

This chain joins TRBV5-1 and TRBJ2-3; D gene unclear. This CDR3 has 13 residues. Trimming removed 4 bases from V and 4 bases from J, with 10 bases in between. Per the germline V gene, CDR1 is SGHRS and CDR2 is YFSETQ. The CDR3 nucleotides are TGCGCCAGCAGCGTGAACCAGGCAGATACGCAGTATTTT. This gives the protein CASSVNQADTQYF.

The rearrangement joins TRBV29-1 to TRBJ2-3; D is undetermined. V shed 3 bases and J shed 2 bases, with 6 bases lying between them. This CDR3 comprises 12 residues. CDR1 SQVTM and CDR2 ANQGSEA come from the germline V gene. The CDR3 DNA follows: TGCAGCGTTGATACTGACACAGATACGCAGTATTTT. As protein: CSVDTDTDTQYF.